The T cell receptor (beta chain) described here comes from a study of CD8 T cells in ankylosing spondylitis. In TCRdb, the 5' RACE reads were re-called with MiXCR into one record per CDR3 protein. This sample has some 840,000 distinct CDR3 sequences, with 12% found just once. To note about this clonotype: No antigen is known for it.

Germline V gives CDR1 MNHNS, CDR2 SASEGT. Trimming removed 6 bases from V and 2 bases from J; junction bases left unmatched: 6. The CDR3 consists of 14 residues. Study-level findings and limits: Existing reports had already noted some motif variants in reactive arthritis synovial fluid and blood. Researchers report that disease-linked clones proved CD8+ and relatively rare in peripheral blood. What seemed typical of ankylosing spondylitis blood was a TCR beta motif built from about 8 highly homologous variants.

This clonotype originated in a male donor with ankylosing spondylitis. The chain recombines TRBV6-1 with TRBJ1-2; TRBD1 aligns across 7 bases. Material: blood, either unsorted or a sorted T cell fraction (not recorded which). The CDR3 DNA is TGTGCCAGCAGCCACTTAGGGGGCAACTATGGCTACACCTTC. It is translated as CASSHLGGNYGYTF.